This TCR beta chain was sequenced in a study of tumor-infiltrating lymphocytes in primary liver carcinoma. A primer matching the constant region was used to make TCR beta cDNA from approximately 520 ng of total RNA. It was through three nested multiplex PCR rounds of slightly modified ARM-PCR that TCR beta libraries arose. It was with TRBV1-TRBV30 forward primers and a C-beta reverse primer that the first two PCR rounds were run, at around 10 cycles each. TCRdb reprocessed the multiplex PCR reads via MiXCR and lists one record per CDR3 protein. The data contain about 48,000 distinct CDR3 sequences, 70% to 80% of them singletons. Each 20-30 mg portion of unsorted bulk tissue served as the source for co-extraction of RNA and DNA. Every tumor yielded five separate sampled regions. The V and J ends lost 5 bases and 12 bases respectively, with 19 bases between them. Germline lookup yields CDR1 MGHRA and CDR2 YSYEKL. The CDR3 contains 13 residues.

Study-wide points: Tumors had a top-250-clone fraction that was significantly higher than blood (p = 0.039).

In the case of this clonotype: What it binds is not known.

Sequencing was carried out using liver tumor tissue from sampling region 3. Sample subset: tumor region T3, left-lateral pole. The clonotype was recovered from a middle-aged man with primary liver carcinoma and hepatitis B virus infection. The chain recombines TRBV4-1 with TRBJ1-2, with a possible D match to TRBD1 (5 bases). The CDR3 here is CASSETAYYDHTF. In nucleotides, the CDR3 is TGCGCCAGCAGCGAGACAGCTTACTATGACCACACCTTC.